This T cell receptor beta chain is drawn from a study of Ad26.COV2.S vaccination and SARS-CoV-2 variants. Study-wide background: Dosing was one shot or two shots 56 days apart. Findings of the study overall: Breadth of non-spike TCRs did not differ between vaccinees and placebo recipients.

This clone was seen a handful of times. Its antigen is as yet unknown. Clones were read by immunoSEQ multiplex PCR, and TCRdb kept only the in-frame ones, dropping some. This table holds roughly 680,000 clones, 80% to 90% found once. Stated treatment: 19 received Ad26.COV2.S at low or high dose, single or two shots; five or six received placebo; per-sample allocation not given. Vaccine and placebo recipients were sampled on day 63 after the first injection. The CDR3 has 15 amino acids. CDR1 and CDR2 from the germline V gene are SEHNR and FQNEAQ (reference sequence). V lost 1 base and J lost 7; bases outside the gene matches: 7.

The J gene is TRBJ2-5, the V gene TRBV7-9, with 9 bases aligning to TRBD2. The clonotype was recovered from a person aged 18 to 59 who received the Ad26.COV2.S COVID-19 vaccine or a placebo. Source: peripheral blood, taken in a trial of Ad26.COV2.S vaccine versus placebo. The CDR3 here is CASSLGGTSRGTQYF. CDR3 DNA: TGTGCCAGCAGCTTAGGGGGGACTAGCCGGGGGACCCAGTACTTC.